A selection of T cell receptor beta chains follows, all from one sample in a study of T cells after yellow fever vaccination. Each CDR3 protein is one row after TCRdb ran MiXCR on the 5' RACE reads. The sample lists about 110,000 distinct CDR3 sequences; 7.5% to 9.5% were seen once. The sample consisted of CD8+ T cells sorted from PBMCs, taken 45 days after the yellow fever booster vaccination. Receptors were obtained from a man aged 30 to 39 who received the YFV17D yellow fever vaccine. Both conserved end residues are part of each CDR3. D genes are given only for firm matches. A row's size may be missing; if present it is once, few, many or a size class.

V gene: TRBV5-1; D gene: NA; clone size: NA; J gene: TRBJ2-3; CDR3 length: 17; CDR3 protein: CASSPLDSIKLTDTQYF; CDR3 DNA: TGCGCCAGCAGCCCCCTCGACAGCATTAAGCTCACAGATACGCAGTATTTT
V gene: TRBV24-1; D gene: NA; clone size: many; J gene: TRBJ2-1; CDR3 length: 13; CDR3 protein: CAIGGRRRDEQFF; CDR3 DNA: TGTGCCATCGGAGGGCGGAGGAGAGATGAGCAGTTCTTC
V gene: TRBV5-1; D gene: NA; clone size: NA; J gene: TRBJ2-3; CDR3 length: 16; CDR3 protein: CASSLDASVAPDTQYF; CDR3 DNA: TGCGCCAGCAGCTTGGACGCTAGCGTAGCCCCAGATACGCAGTATTTT
V gene: TRBV20-1; D gene: TRBD1; clone size: few; J gene: TRBJ2-7; CDR3 length: 13; CDR3 protein: CSATGQGGYEQYF; CDR3 DNA: TGCAGTGCGACCGGACAGGGGGGTTACGAGCAGTACTTC
V gene: TRBV7-6; D gene: TRBD2; clone size: many; J gene: TRBJ2-7; CDR3 length: 15; CDR3 protein: CASSPGVAGEVEQYF; CDR3 DNA: TGTGCCAGCAGCCCTGGGGTAGCGGGAGAAGTCGAGCAGTACTTC
V gene: TRBV27; D gene: TRBD1; clone size: many; J gene: TRBJ1-1; CDR3 length: 12; CDR3 protein: CASSLGTGDAFF; CDR3 DNA: TGTGCCAGCAGTTTGGGGACAGGGGACGCTTTCTTT
V gene: TRBV5-1; D gene: NA; clone size: NA; J gene: TRBJ2-7; CDR3 length: 14; CDR3 protein: CASNEEGRSYEQYF; CDR3 DNA: TGCGCCAGCAACGAGGAGGGAAGGTCCTACGAGCAGTACTTC
V gene: TRBV20-1; D gene: TRBD2; clone size: many; J gene: TRBJ2-5; CDR3 length: 13; CDR3 protein: CSASGIAGETQYF; CDR3 DNA: TGCAGTGCTAGTGGGATAGCGGGAGAGACCCAGTACTTC
V gene: TRBV12-3/TRBV12-4; D gene: NA; clone size: many; J gene: TRBJ1-4; CDR3 length: 14; CDR3 protein: CASSRTPTNEKLFF; CDR3 DNA: TGTGCCAGCTCCCGTACCCCAACTAATGAAAAACTGTTTTTT
V gene: TRBV28; D gene: NA; clone size: many; J gene: TRBJ2-7; CDR3 length: 16; CDR3 protein: CASSIPTRNRSYEQYF; CDR3 DNA: TGTGCCAGCAGTATACCGACCCGAAATAGGTCCTACGAGCAGTACTTC
V gene: TRBV12-3/TRBV12-4; D gene: TRBD1; clone size: few; J gene: TRBJ1-3; CDR3 length: 14; CDR3 protein: CASTQDRTGNTIYF; CDR3 DNA: TGTGCCAGCACCCAGGACAGGACGGGAAACACCATATATTTT
V gene: TRBV4-3; D gene: TRBD2; clone size: few; J gene: TRBJ2-1; CDR3 length: 18; CDR3 protein: CASSPHLLAGGPDNEQFF; CDR3 DNA: TGCGCCAGCAGCCCACACCTACTAGCGGGAGGGCCGGACAATGAGCAGTTCTTC
V gene: TRBV12-3/TRBV12-4; D gene: NA; clone size: few; J gene: TRBJ1-3; CDR3 length: 14; CDR3 protein: CATFPYETGNTIYF; CDR3 DNA: TGTGCCACCTTTCCGTATGAAACTGGAAACACCATATATTTT
V gene: TRBV7-2; D gene: NA; clone size: many; J gene: TRBJ2-1; CDR3 length: 17; CDR3 protein: CASSSPAGTNSYNEQFF; CDR3 DNA: TGTGCCAGCAGCTCCCCAGCCGGGACAAACTCCTACAATGAGCAGTTCTTC
V gene: TRBV4-3; D gene: TRBD1; clone size: many; J gene: TRBJ2-2; CDR3 length: 16; CDR3 protein: CASSSPGQGDTGELFF; CDR3 DNA: TGCGCCAGCAGCTCGCCGGGACAGGGAGACACCGGGGAGCTGTTTTTT
V gene: TRBV7-9; D gene: TRBD1; clone size: many; J gene: TRBJ1-6; CDR3 length: 17; CDR3 protein: CASSQVRGTSYNSPLHF; CDR3 DNA: TGTGCCAGCAGCCAAGTCAGGGGGACATCCTATAATTCACCCCTCCACTTT
V gene: TRBV28; D gene: NA; clone size: NA; J gene: TRBJ2-7; CDR3 length: 15; CDR3 protein: CASSLFVQNPYEQYF; CDR3 DNA: TGTGCCAGCAGTTTATTCGTCCAGAACCCCTACGAGCAGTACTTC
V gene: TRBV19; D gene: TRBD2; clone size: many; J gene: TRBJ2-1; CDR3 length: 16; CDR3 protein: CASSTLRGRVRDEQFF; CDR3 DNA: TGTGCCAGTAGTACCCTTCGCGGGAGGGTCCGAGATGAGCAGTTCTTC
V gene: TRBV15; D gene: TRBD2; clone size: many; J gene: TRBJ2-3; CDR3 length: 17; CDR3 protein: CATSRGGRLAGADTQYF; CDR3 DNA: TGTGCCACCAGCAGGGGAGGGCGACTAGCGGGAGCAGATACGCAGTATTTT
V gene: TRBV9; D gene: NA; clone size: many; J gene: TRBJ1-5; CDR3 length: 14; CDR3 protein: CASSVGDGSQPQHF; CDR3 DNA: TGTGCCAGCAGCGTGGGGGATGGCAGTCAGCCCCAGCATTTT
V gene: TRBV7-6; D gene: NA; clone size: many; J gene: TRBJ2-7; CDR3 length: 16; CDR3 protein: CASSLGGLASSYEQYF; CDR3 DNA: TGTGCCAGCAGCTTAGGGGGCCTAGCGTCCTCCTACGAGCAGTACTTC
V gene: TRBV13; D gene: NA; clone size: many; J gene: TRBJ2-2; CDR3 length: 11; CDR3 protein: CASGGDGELFF; CDR3 DNA: TGTGCCAGCGGAGGAGACGGGGAGCTGTTTTTT
V gene: TRBV19; D gene: NA; clone size: few; J gene: TRBJ1-2; CDR3 length: 12; CDR3 protein: CASTLSNYGYTF; CDR3 DNA: TGTGCCAGTACCCTTTCTAACTATGGCTACACCTTC
V gene: TRBV6-2/TRBV6-3; D gene: NA; clone size: few; J gene: TRBJ1-5; CDR3 length: 12; CDR3 protein: CASTGGGQPQHF; CDR3 DNA: TGTGCCAGCACAGGAGGGGGTCAGCCCCAGCATTTT
V gene: TRBV4-2; D gene: NA; clone size: many; J gene: TRBJ2-1; CDR3 length: 15; CDR3 protein: CASSQRHDSYNEQFF; CDR3 DNA: TGTGCCAGCAGCCAACGGCACGACTCCTACAATGAGCAGTTCTTC
V gene: TRBV5-6; D gene: NA; clone size: few; J gene: TRBJ1-5; CDR3 length: 14; CDR3 protein: CASPRGTGNQPQHF; CDR3 DNA: TGTGCCAGCCCCCGAGGAACAGGCAATCAGCCCCAGCATTTT
V gene: TRBV4-2; D gene: TRBD1; clone size: NA; J gene: TRBJ1-5; CDR3 length: 20; CDR3 protein: CASGPWDRANPLDSNQPQHF; CDR3 DNA: TGTGCCAGCGGCCCGTGGGACAGGGCCAATCCTCTCGATAGCAATCAGCCCCAGCATTTT
V gene: TRBV4-1; D gene: NA; clone size: NA; J gene: TRBJ2-7; CDR3 length: 14; CDR3 protein: CASSPPGILYEQYF; CDR3 DNA: TGCGCCAGCAGCCCACCCGGGATACTCTACGAGCAGTACTTC
V gene: TRBV9; D gene: TRBD2; clone size: few; J gene: TRBJ2-1; CDR3 length: 15; CDR3 protein: CASSGRESSYNEQFF; CDR3 DNA: TGTGCCAGCAGCGGGCGGGAGAGCTCCTACAATGAGCAGTTCTTC
V gene: TRBV9; D gene: NA; clone size: many; J gene: TRBJ1-1; CDR3 length: 18; CDR3 protein: CASSPSIKSGPENTEAFF; CDR3 DNA: TGTGCCAGCAGCCCGTCGATAAAGTCTGGGCCAGAGAACACTGAAGCTTTCTTT
V gene: TRBV29-1; D gene: TRBD2; clone size: once; J gene: TRBJ2-7; CDR3 length: 14; CDR3 protein: CSVEGLAGVSEQYF; CDR3 DNA: TGCAGCGTCGAAGGACTAGCGGGAGTATCCGAGCAGTACTTC
V gene: TRBV12-3/TRBV12-4; D gene: TRBD1; clone size: many; J gene: TRBJ1-1; CDR3 length: 13; CDR3 protein: CASNPGGDTEAFF; CDR3 DNA: TGTGCCAGCAACCCAGGGGGGGACACTGAAGCTTTCTTT
V gene: TRBV7-9; D gene: NA; clone size: many; J gene: TRBJ2-1; CDR3 length: 12; CDR3 protein: CASFPTRNEQFF; CDR3 DNA: TGTGCCAGCTTCCCGACGCGCAATGAGCAGTTCTTC
V gene: TRBV30; D gene: NA; clone size: few; J gene: TRBJ2-5; CDR3 length: 13; CDR3 protein: CAWVGPIGETQYF; CDR3 DNA: TGTGCCTGGGTGGGGCCAATTGGGGAGACCCAGTACTTC
V gene: TRBV20-1; D gene: NA; clone size: many; J gene: TRBJ2-1; CDR3 length: 12; CDR3 protein: CSAREVGYEQFF; CDR3 DNA: TGCAGTGCTAGAGAAGTTGGTTATGAGCAGTTCTTC
V gene: TRBV9; D gene: TRBD1; clone size: NA; J gene: TRBJ1-5; CDR3 length: 17; CDR3 protein: CASSEGAAGGQNQPQHF; CDR3 DNA: TGTGCCAGCAGCGAGGGGGCCGCGGGTGGGCAGAATCAGCCCCAGCATTTT
V gene: TRBV7-9; D gene: TRBD1; clone size: many; J gene: TRBJ2-7; CDR3 length: 15; CDR3 protein: CASSSPDRGDYEQYF; CDR3 DNA: TGTGCCAGCAGCTCCCCAGACAGGGGGGACTACGAGCAGTACTTC
V gene: TRBV12-3/TRBV12-4; D gene: NA; clone size: many; J gene: TRBJ2-4; CDR3 length: 13; CDR3 protein: CASRGGRKNIQYF; CDR3 DNA: TGTGCCAGCAGAGGGGGTAGAAAAAACATTCAGTACTTC
V gene: TRBV6-1; D gene: TRBD1; clone size: many; J gene: TRBJ2-1; CDR3 length: 16; CDR3 protein: CASRGTGGIGNDEQFF; CDR3 DNA: TGTGCCAGCAGGGGAACAGGGGGCATAGGGAATGATGAGCAGTTCTTC
V gene: TRBV6-2/TRBV6-3; D gene: TRBD1; clone size: NA; J gene: TRBJ1-5; CDR3 length: 16; CDR3 protein: CASNHRDRGPYGPQHF; CDR3 DNA: TGTGCCAGCAACCACCGGGACAGGGGGCCTTATGGGCCCCAGCATTTT
V gene: TRBV20-1; D gene: NA; clone size: NA; J gene: TRBJ2-3; CDR3 length: 13; CDR3 protein: CSAEAIIEKVGYF; CDR3 DNA: TGCAGTGCGGAAGCGATAATAGAGAAGGTGGGGTATTTT
V gene: TRBV5-1; D gene: NA; clone size: few; J gene: TRBJ2-1; CDR3 length: 15; CDR3 protein: CASSRTPYNYNEQFF; CDR3 DNA: TGCGCCAGCAGTCGCACTCCATATAATTACAATGAGCAGTTCTTC
V gene: TRBV12-5; D gene: NA; clone size: NA; J gene: TRBJ2-1; CDR3 length: 14; CDR3 protein: CASGARDSSFKQFF; CDR3 DNA: TGTGCTAGTGGCGCCAGGGACTCTAGCTTCAAGCAGTTCTTC